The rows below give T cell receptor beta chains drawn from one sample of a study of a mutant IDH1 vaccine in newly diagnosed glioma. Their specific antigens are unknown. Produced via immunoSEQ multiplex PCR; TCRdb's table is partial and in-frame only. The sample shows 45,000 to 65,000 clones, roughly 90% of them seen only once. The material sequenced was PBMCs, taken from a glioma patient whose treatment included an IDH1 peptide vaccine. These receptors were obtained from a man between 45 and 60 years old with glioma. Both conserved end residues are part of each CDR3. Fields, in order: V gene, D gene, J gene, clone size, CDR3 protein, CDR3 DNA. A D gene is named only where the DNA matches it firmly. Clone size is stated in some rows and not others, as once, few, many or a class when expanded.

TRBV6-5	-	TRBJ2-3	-	CASTYTDTQYF	TGTGCCAGCACCTACACAGATACGCAGTATTTT
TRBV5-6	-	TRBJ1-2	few	CASSLAGQWTMLYYTF	TGTGCCAGCAGCTTGGCGGGTCAGTGGACGATGTTATACTACACCTTC
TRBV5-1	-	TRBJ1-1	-	CASSTGTPGRTEAFF	TGCGCCAGCAGCACCGGGACACCGGGGAGGACTGAAGCTTTCTTT
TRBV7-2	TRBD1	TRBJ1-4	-	CASSFLGQGAFEKLFF	TGTGCCAGCAGCTTCCTCGGACAGGGGGCATTTGAAAAACTGTTTTTT
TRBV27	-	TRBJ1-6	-	CASSDSTMGPLHF	TGTGCCAGCAGCGACAGCACCATGGGTCCCCTCCACTTT
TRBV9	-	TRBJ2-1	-	CASSVMSGSEQFF	TGTGCCAGCAGCGTAATGTCGGGGTCTGAGCAGTTCTTC
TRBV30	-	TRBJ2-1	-	CAWSVELYSSYNEQFF	TGTGCCTGGAGTGTAGAGCTCTATAGCTCCTACAATGAGCAGTTCTTC
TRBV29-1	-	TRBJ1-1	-	CSVEKVGGEAFF	TGCAGCGTTGAGAAGGTCGGGGGTGAAGCTTTCTTT
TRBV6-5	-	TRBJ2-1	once	CASSYSFGELDNEQFF	TGTGCCAGCAGTTACTCGTTCGGGGAATTGGACAATGAGCAGTTCTTC
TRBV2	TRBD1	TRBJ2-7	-	CASWGTGSYEQYF	TGTGCCAGCTGGGGGACAGGAAGTTACGAGCAGTACTTC
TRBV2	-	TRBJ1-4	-	CASERPNEKLFF	TGTGCCAGCGAAAGGCCCAATGAAAAACTGTTTTTT
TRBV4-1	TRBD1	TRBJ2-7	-	CASSKGQALPEQYF	TGCGCCAGCAGCAAGGGACAGGCTCTTCCCGAGCAGTACTTC
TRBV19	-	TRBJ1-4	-	CASDDAGRTNEKLFF	TGTGCCAGCGACGATGCCGGCAGGACTAATGAAAAACTGTTTTTT
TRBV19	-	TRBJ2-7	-	CASSLDGYNEQYF	TGTGCCAGTAGCCTGGACGGGTACAACGAGCAGTACTTC
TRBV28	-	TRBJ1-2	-	CASKTGEYGYTF	TGTGCCAGCAAGACGGGAGAGTATGGCTACACCTTC
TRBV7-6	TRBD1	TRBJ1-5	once	CDRRQGLQPQHF	TGTGACCGCCGACAGGGTTTACAGCCCCAGCATTTT
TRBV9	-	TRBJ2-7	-	CASSVDMSSYEQYF	TGTGCCAGCAGCGTCGACATGAGCTCCTACGAGCAGTACTTC
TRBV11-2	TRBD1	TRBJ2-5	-	CASSLLRGQGVGETQYF	TGTGCCAGCAGCTTATTACGGGGTCAGGGGGTTGGAGAGACCCAGTACTTC
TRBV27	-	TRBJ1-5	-	CASRPQGSQPQHF	TGTGCCAGCAGGCCCCAAGGGAGTCAGCCCCAGCATTTT
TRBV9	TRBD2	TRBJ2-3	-	CASSPAGGRRVTQYF	TGTGCCAGCAGCCCGGCGGGGGGCCGTAGAGTTACGCAGTATTTT
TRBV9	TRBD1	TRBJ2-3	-	CASSSSYRQGGGLTDTQYF	TGTGCCAGCAGCTCCAGTTATCGACAGGGGGGGGGCCTAACAGATACGCAGTATTTT
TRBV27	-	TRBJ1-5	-	CASSLIQNSNQPQHF	TGTGCCAGCAGTTTAATACAGAATAGCAATCAGCCCCAGCATTTT
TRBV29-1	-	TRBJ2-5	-	CSVELWGSETQYF	TGCAGCGTTGAGCTTTGGGGGAGCGAGACCCAGTACTTC
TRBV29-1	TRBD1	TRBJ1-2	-	CSAQGSEDGYTF	TGCAGCGCACAGGGGAGCGAGGACGGCTACACCTTC
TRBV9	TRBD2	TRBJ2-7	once	CASSVIAGGPYEQYF	TGTGCCAGCAGCGTAATAGCGGGAGGGCCCTACGAGCAGTACTTC
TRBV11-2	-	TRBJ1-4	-	CASSLAPVWGGREKLFF	TGTGCCAGCAGCTTAGCCCCCGTTTGGGGGGGCCGGGAAAAACTGTTTTTT
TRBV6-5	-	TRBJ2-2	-	CASGGGRTGELFF	TGTGCCAGCGGTGGGGGTAGGACCGGGGAGCTGTTTTTT
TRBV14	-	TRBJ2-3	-	CASSIRGSDTQYF	TGTGCCAGCAGCATCCGCGGGTCAGATACGCAGTATTTT
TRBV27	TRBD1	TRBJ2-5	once	CASSLYGDRQETQYF	TGTGCCAGCAGTTTATACGGGGACAGACAAGAGACCCAGTACTTC
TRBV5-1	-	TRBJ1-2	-	CASSLDPPGYTF	TGCGCCAGCAGCTTGGACCCCCCTGGCTACACCTTC
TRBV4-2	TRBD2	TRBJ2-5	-	CASSQSRLAGGGGETQYF	TGTGCCAGCAGCCAAAGTAGGCTAGCGGGAGGAGGGGGGGAGACCCAGTACTTC
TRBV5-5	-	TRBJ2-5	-	CASSLPQGQETQYF	TGTGCCAGCAGCTTGCCGCAGGGCCAAGAGACCCAGTACTTC
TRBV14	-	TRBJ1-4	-	CASSLATNEKLFF	TGTGCCAGCAGCCTTGCAACTAATGAAAAACTGTTTTTT
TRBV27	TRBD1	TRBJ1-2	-	CASSASTGGYGYTF	TGTGCCAGCAGTGCCTCGACAGGGGGCTATGGCTACACCTTC
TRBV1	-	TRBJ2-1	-	CTSSQEKVRGGTSIAYNEQFF	TGCACCAGCAGCCAAGAAAAGGTTAGAGGAGGTACTAGCATCGCATACAATGAGCAGTTCTTC
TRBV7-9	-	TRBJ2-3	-	CASSLRSTGYTDTQYF	TGTGCCAGCAGCCTAAGATCTACAGGGTACACAGATACGCAGTATTTT
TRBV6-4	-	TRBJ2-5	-	CASSGERGETQYF	TGTGCCAGCAGTGGGGAACGGGGGGAGACCCAGTACTTC
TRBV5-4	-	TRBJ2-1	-	CASSLVGARNEQFF	TGTGCCAGCAGCTTGGTCGGGGCCCGGAATGAGCAGTTCTTC
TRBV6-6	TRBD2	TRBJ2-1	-	CASSYSVAGGYNEQFF	TGTGCCAGCAGTTACTCAGTAGCGGGAGGATACAATGAGCAGTTCTTC
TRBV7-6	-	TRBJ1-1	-	CASSLDGAEAFF	TGTGCCAGCAGCTTAGATGGCGCTGAAGCTTTCTTT
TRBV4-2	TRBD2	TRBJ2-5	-	CASSRLAGGPQETQYF	TGTGCCAGCAGCCGACTAGCGGGCGGGCCCCAAGAGACCCAGTACTTC
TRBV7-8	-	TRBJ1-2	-	CASSPRGGGYGYTF	TGTGCCAGCAGCCCAAGAGGGGGTGGGTATGGCTACACCTTC
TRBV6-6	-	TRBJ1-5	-	CASSPGHYSNQPQHF	TGTGCCAGCAGCCCGGGACACTATAGCAATCAGCCCCAGCATTTT
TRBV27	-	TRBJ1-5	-	CASSLGGVNQPQHF	TGTGCCAGCAGTTTAGGTGGGGTCAATCAGCCCCAGCATTTT
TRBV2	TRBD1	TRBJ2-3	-	CASRVGTGGADTQYF	TGTGCCAGCAGAGTTGGGACAGGGGGCGCAGATACGCAGTATTTT
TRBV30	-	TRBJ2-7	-	CAWSVGPPGSTYEQYF	TGTGCCTGGAGTGTAGGCCCCCCCGGATCCACCTACGAGCAGTACTTC
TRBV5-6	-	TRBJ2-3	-	CASSLVAGTRYF	TGTGCCAGCAGCTTGGTCGCAGGGACTCGGTATTTT
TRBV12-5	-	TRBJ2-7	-	CASGSSGAPYEQYF	TGTGCTAGTGGCTCCTCTGGGGCCCCCTACGAGCAGTACTTC
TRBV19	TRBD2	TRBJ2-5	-	CASSIVGSGGETQYF	TGTGCCAGTAGTATAGTCGGTAGCGGGGGGGAGACCCAGTACTTC
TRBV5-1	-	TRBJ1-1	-	CASSLAVGTTEAFF	TGCGCCAGCAGCTTGGCCGTAGGTACCACTGAAGCTTTCTTT
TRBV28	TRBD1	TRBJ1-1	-	CASSFDRVRQAFF	TGTGCCAGCAGTTTCGACAGGGTACGACAAGCTTTCTTT